The 16 T cell receptor beta chains below were found in one sample sequenced in a study of blood T cell repertoires in COVID-19. The repertoire was sequenced with immunoSEQ multiplex PCR; TCRdb's copy has only in-frame clones and lacks some. The data contain about 60,000 clones, approximately 86% of them singletons. The sample consisted of peripheral blood. All receptors derive from a man aged 35-49 years with acute or convalescent COVID-19.

This clone has a single count. CDR3 sequence: CASSVQGADTQYF. CDR3 sequence (DNA): TGTGCCAGCAGCGTACAGGGGGCAGATACGCAGTATTTT. This sequence joins TRBV7-3 and TRBJ2-3; 8 bases align to TRBD1. Germline loops: CDR1 SGHTA, CDR2 FQGTGA. This CDR3 is 13 amino acids long. With V trimmed by 5 bases and J by 4 bases, 2 bases remained unmatched.

This chain links TRBV4-1 with TRBJ1-2; TRBD1 is a possible D gene (6 bases). With 3 bases removed from V and 1 base from J, the gap between germline ends came to 15 bases. The CDR3 is made up of 16 amino acids. Germline assignment: CDR1 MGHRA and CDR2 YSYEKL. CDR3 protein: CASSHVPGQINYGYTF. The CDR3 nucleotides are TGCGCCAGCAGCCATGTACCGGGACAAATTAACTATGGCTACACCTTC.

The rearrangement joins TRBV30 to TRBJ2-1; 8 nucleotides line up with TRBD2. The CDR3 extends over 13 amino acids. The J segment lost 7 bases and the V segment lost 5 bases, leaving 7 bases of the junction unmatched. In germline, CDR1 is GTSNPN, CDR2 SVGIG (reference sequence). CDR3 region: CAWDSGVLNEQFF. The DNA of the CDR3 is TGTGCCTGGGATAGCGGGGTTTTAAATGAGCAGTTCTTC. The whole variable domain, remainder taken from reference TRBV30 and TRBJ2-1, is SQTIHQWPATLVQPVGSPLSLECTVEGTSNPNLYWYRQAAGRGLQLLFYSVGIGQISSEVPQNLSASRPQDRQFILSSKKLLLSDSGFYLCAWDSGVLNEQFFGPGTRLTVL.

The chain recombines TRBV6-2 or TRBV6-3 with TRBJ2-5; tentatively, D is TRBD2 (6 bases). The CDR3 sequence is 16 residues long. The germline V gene has CDR1 MNHEY and CDR2 SVGEGT. V shed 6 bases and J shed 0 bases, with 17 bases lying between them. The CDR3 nucleotides read TGTGCCAGCAGCCCACTGACACGGGAGTACCAAGAGACCCAGTACTTC. This translates into CASSPLTREYQETQYF.

The CDR3 DNA reads as TGCGCCAGCAGCTTGATGGGGGCTGGTTACAATGAGCAGTTCTTC. Amino acid sequence: CASSLMGAGYNEQFF. The rearrangement uses TRBV5-1 and TRBJ2-1; tentative D call: TRBD1 (6 bases). Germline-derived CDR1 and CDR2 are SGHRS and YFSETQ. CDR3 length: 15 residues. V was cut by 1 base and J by 4 bases, with 12 bases left in between. Filled out from reference TRBV5-1 and TRBJ2-1, the complete variable domain reads KAGVTQTPRYLIKTRGQQVTLSCSPISGHRSVSWYQQTPGQGLQFLFEYFSETQRNKGNFPGRFSGRQFSNSRSEMNVSTLELGDSALYLCASSLMGAGYNEQFFGPGTRLTVL.

This clone was detected only once. The chain joins TRBV12-3 or TRBV12-4 to TRBJ1-1, with D tentatively TRBD1 (5 bases). The ends were cut back, 2 bases at V and 3 bases at J, with 7 bases in the middle. The CDR3 runs to 13 residues. The CDR3 sequence is CASSLKGYTEAFF. The CDR3 DNA reads as TGTGCCAGCAGTTTAAAGGGGTACACTGAAGCTTTCTTT.

This chain's CDR3 is CASSFKGANTEAFF. DNA for the CDR3: TGCGCCAGCAGCTTTAAGGGGGCGAACACTGAAGCTTTCTTT. The chain joins TRBV5-1 to TRBJ1-1, with 7 bases identical to TRBD1. The CDR3 contains 14 residues. V trimming: 2 bases; J trimming: 1 base; junction bases outside the gene matches: 2. Germline CDR1 and CDR2: SGHRS and YFSETQ.

The rearrangement uses TRBV5-3 and TRBJ1-5, with no clear D. TRBV5-3 is marked as an open reading frame, function uncertain. Trimming cost V 6 bases and J 7 bases, with 14 bases left between them. The CDR3 covers 13 residues. The CDR3 DNA reads as TGTGCCAGAACCCCGGGAAACCTGCAGCCCCAGCATTTT. Translated: CARTPGNLQPQHF.

The chain uses TRBV5-4 and TRBJ2-3; perhaps TRBD2 as D (7 bases). This CDR3 is built from 16 residues. V lost 3 bases, J lost 1 base, and 15 bases lay in between. CDR1 and CDR2 (germline): SGHNT, YYREEE (reference sequence). The CDR3 sequence is CASSWGGRMGTDTQYF. The CDR3 DNA reads as TGTGCCAGCAGCTGGGGGGGGCGGATGGGCACAGATACGCAGTATTTT.

The chain recombines TRBV7-3 with TRBJ2-2, with no clear D. Deletions cut 4 bases from V and 5 bases from J, with 11 bases between. The CDR3 has 14 residues. CDR1 is SGHTA and CDR2 is FQGTGA in the germline V gene. The CDR3 spells CASSSHHKTGELFF. The CDR3 nucleotides are TGTGCCAGCAGCTCCCACCACAAAACCGGGGAGCTGTTTTTT.

The J gene is TRBJ2-2, the V gene TRBV4-1; D call uncertain. Germline V gives CDR1 MGHRA, CDR2 YSYEKL. The V end was cut by 2 bases, the J end by 1 base, with 5 bases between. This CDR3 has 14 amino acids. The CDR3 region is CASSQPMNTGELFF. The CDR3 region has the DNA TGCGCCAGCAGCCAACCCATGAACACCGGGGAGCTGTTTTTT.

This clone has more than one count but fewer than ten. The chain is built from TRBV4-1 and TRBJ1-1; the D is unclear. V lost 1 base and J 0 bases, leaving 12 bases between the germline ends. The germline CDR1 and CDR2 sequences are MGHRA and YSYEKL. The CDR3 covers 16 residues. This CDR3 reads CASSQADGGLNTEAFF. CDR3 in DNA: TGCGCCAGCAGCCAAGCCGACGGAGGATTGAACACTGAAGCTTTCTTT.

The chain joins TRBV19 to TRBJ1-5; possibly TRBD1 for D (5 bases). V was clipped by 7 bases and J by 9 bases, with 31 bases between them. This CDR3 spans 18 amino acids. Germline CDR1 is LNHDA and CDR2 is SQIVND (reference sequence). As DNA, the CDR3 is TGTGCCAGTACCCCCCGAAGTGGAAGGGGTACTTCGGATCGGCCCCAGCATTTT. Translation: CASTPRSGRGTSDRPQHF. The full variable domain, completed using reference TRBV19 and TRBJ1-5, is DGGITQSPKYLFRKEGQNVTLSCEQNLNHDAMYWYRQDPGQGLRLIYYSQIVNDFQKGDIAEGYSVSREKKESFPLTVTSAQKNPTAFYLCASTPRSGRGTSDRPQHFGDGTRLSIL.

This CDR3 reads CASSQDVTGERGYTF. CDR3 coding DNA: TGTGCCAGCAGCCAAGATGTAACAGGGGAAAGGGGCTACACCTTC. The chain recombines TRBV4-2 with TRBJ1-2; the match to TRBD1 covers 7 bases. The CDR3 totals 15 residues. V lost 0 bases and J lost 8; bases outside the gene matches: 9. Germline V gives CDR1 LGHNA, CDR2 YNFKEQ.

This chain links TRBV15 with TRBJ1-2; D is unclear. Trimming stripped 4 bases from V and 7 bases from J, with 13 bases between. CDR1 LNHNV and CDR2 YYDKDF come from the germline V gene (reference sequence). The CDR3 is 13 amino acids. The CDR3 here is CATSTGFAIGYTF. CDR3 coding DNA: TGTGCCACCAGCACCGGGTTTGCTATTGGCTACACCTTC.

The V call is TRBV11-2, the J call TRBJ2-3; D is ambiguous. V lost 3 bases and J 3 bases, leaving 10 bases between the germline ends. From germline, CDR1 is SGHAT and CDR2 FQNNGV. The CDR3 has 14 residues. DNA for the CDR3: TGTGCCAGCAGCTTTCGCGCATTGACAGATACGCAGTATTTT. This gives the protein CASSFRALTDTQYF.